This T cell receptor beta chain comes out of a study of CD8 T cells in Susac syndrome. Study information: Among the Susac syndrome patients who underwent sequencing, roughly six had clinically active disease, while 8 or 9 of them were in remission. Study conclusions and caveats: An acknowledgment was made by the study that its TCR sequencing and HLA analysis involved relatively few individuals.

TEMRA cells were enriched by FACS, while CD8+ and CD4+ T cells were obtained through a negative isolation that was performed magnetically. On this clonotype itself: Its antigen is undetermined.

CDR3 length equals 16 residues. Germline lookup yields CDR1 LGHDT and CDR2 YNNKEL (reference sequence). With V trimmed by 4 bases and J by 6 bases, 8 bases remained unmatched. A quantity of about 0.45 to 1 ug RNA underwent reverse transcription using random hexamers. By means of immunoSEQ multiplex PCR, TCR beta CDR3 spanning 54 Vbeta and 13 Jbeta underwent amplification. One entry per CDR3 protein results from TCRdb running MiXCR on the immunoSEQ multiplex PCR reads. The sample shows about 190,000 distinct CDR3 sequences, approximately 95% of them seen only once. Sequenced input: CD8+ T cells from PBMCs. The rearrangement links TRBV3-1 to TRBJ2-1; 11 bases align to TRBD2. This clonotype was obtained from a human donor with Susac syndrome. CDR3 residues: CASSPPLAGVVNEQFF. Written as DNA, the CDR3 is TGTGCCAGCAGCCCCCCACTAGCGGGAGTGGTCAATGAGCAGTTCTTC.